This TCR beta chain appears in the sequencing data of a study of identical twins. Concerning this clonotype itself: Antigen: not known.

Germline V CDR1 and CDR2: MNHEY, SMNVEV (reference sequence). Trimming took 5 bases from V and 4 from J; bases not matched to a gene: 1. The CDR3 runs to 14 residues. Study results and limitations: Sequences that were out-of-frame, alpha and twin-shared displayed an excess of low generation probability. Modelling underestimated the level of out-of-frame TCR alpha sharing observed in monozygotic twins. Twins shared beta out-of-frame sequences in excess, but this excess was weaker.

Template switching added a universal primer site, and cDNA bore unique molecular identifiers. A single record per CDR3 protein comes from TCRdb applying MiXCR to the 5' RACE reads. This table holds roughly 500,000 distinct CDR3 sequences, less than 25% found once. This same sample was also taken into another study, of T cells expressing NK-cell markers.

The sequence was obtained from a woman aged 18-29 years in good health. Sequencing was carried out using CD4+ T cells sorted from blood. The chain couples TRBV27 to TRBJ1-5, with 11 bases matching TRBD1. The CDR3 is CASSRDRGNQPQHF. The CDR3 DNA sequence: TGTGCCAGCAGTCGGGACAGGGGGAATCAGCCCCAGCATTTT.